The TCR beta chain under discussion was sequenced for a study of shared clonotypes between healthy human individuals. General study results and limits: Although depth was large, rarefaction showed that sequencing of the sorted subsets was incomplete.

The protocol was immunoSEQ multiplex PCR, while the TCRdb copy is restricted to in-frame clones and leaves out a portion. The sample has about 2 million clones; about 95% are singletons. About this clone: Its target is unknown.

In the naive CD8 group, cells lacked CD45RO and were positively selected for CCR7, so terminally differentiated effector memory CD45RA+ cells were left out. Material: naive CD8+ T cells sorted from blood. This clonotype was obtained from a man younger than 35 in good health.

The CDR3 reads CATSSETGNQPQHF. CDR3 coding DNA: TGTGCCACCAGCAGTGAGACAGGGAATCAGCCCCAGCATTTT. The rearrangement joins TRBV15 to TRBJ1-5; 7 bases match TRBD1. CDR1 is LNHNV and CDR2 is YYDKDF in the germline V gene (reference sequence). The CDR3 covers 14 residues. Trimming removed 3 bases from V and 4 bases from J; junction bases left unmatched: 3.